This entry describes one T cell receptor (beta chain). Its antigen remains undetermined. There are no base qualities to consult, and no much larger clone falls within one base. Patients chosen for sequencing had shown expansion of CD8+CD57+ cells by flow cytometry. Severe acquired aplastic anemia was diagnosed in all patients according to International Study of Aplastic Anemia and Agranulocytosis and Camitta criteria. Patients had received no therapy at the time of blood sampling. TCR repertoires of sorted CD4+ and CD8+ blood T cells from severe aplastic anemia patients and healthy subjects were deep-sequenced in the study. Patients were enrolled under clinicaltrials.gov protocols 00001620, 01623167, 00001397, 00071045, 00081523 and 00961064 in the USA. Ficoll-Paque density gradient centrifugation was used to isolate peripheral blood mononuclear cells. Before DNA extraction, CD4+ and CD8+ T cells were sorted with FACS or magnetic beads.

Genomic DNA served as template for TCR beta VDJ combination and CDR3 sequence profiling. An Illumina HiSeq 2000 was used for TCR repertoire sequencing. Per the source publication's procedure: TRBV/TRBJ rearrangement plots, CDR3 size and DJ length profiles, and Simpson's diversity index were used to evaluate the repertoires. The most abundant DNA sequence in the deep sequencing data was taken as the immunodominant clone. CDR3 amino acid sequences were screened for sharing across subjects and were compared with published repertoires and the VDJdb database. TCRdb handled the public reads itself, with Q25 trimming in fastp and clone calling in MiXCR, and kept productive beta chains. Every distinct CDR3 protein forms one entry, paired with its most common genes and DNA. These V and J calls are TCRdb output, not the study's own analysis. The sample table shows around 80,000 distinct CDR3 sequences, and roughly three quarters are seen once. The ten largest clones represent approximately 80% of the sample.

The source of the sample is a study of CD8+CD57+ T cells in acquired aplastic anemia (dated by TCRdb to 2017 to 2018). Looking at the study overall: On average, sorted CD4+ and CD8+ cells yielded about 3 ug of extracted DNA, with a range of roughly 0.17 to 27.4 ug. CD8+CD57+ expansion was defined as frequency above the mean frequency observed in healthy subjects. The study at large found these results: No significant difference in CD8+ Simpson's diversity was found between patients and healthy controls (P=0.060). Fewer than 30 CD8+ CDR3 sequences were found in both patients and controls but appeared to be highly expressed in patients and within the immunodominant clones of the patients.

The sequencing input was sorted CD4+, CD8+, or CD8+CD57+ T cells (not recorded which) from PBMCs. The source is a human donor with aplastic anemia.

This receptor carries the CDR3 CASSQGWTLYEQYF. The DNA sequence follows: TGTGCCAGCAGCCAGGGGTGGACACTCTACGAGCAGTACTTC. Recombination joined TRBV14 with TRBJ2-7, with TRBD1 tentatively as D gene (5 bases match). V loses 3 bases, J loses 3 bases, and the germline ends lie 12 bases apart. Sequences SGHDN (CDR1) and FVKESK (CDR2) are obtained from the germline V gene. The CDR3 runs 14 amino acids, cysteine and phenylalanine included. Kept here is only the CDR3 DNA, which spans 42 bases and is read in frame from base 1.